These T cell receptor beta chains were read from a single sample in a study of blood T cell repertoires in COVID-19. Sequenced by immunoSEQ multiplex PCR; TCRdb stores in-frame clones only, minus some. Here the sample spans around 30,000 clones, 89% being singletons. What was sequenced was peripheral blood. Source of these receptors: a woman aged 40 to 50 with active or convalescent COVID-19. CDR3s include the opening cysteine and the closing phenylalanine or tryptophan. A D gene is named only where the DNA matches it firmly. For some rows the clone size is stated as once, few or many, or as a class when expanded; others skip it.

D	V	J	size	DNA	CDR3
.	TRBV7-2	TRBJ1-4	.	TGTGCCAGCAGCCAAATTTGGACAGTCAATGAAAAACTGTTTTTT	CASSQIWTVNEKLFF
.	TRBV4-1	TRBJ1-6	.	TGCGCCAGCAGCCAAGATTTCCAGGGTAATTCACCCCTCCACTTT	CASSQDFQGNSPLHF
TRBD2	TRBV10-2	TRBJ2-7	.	TGCGCCAGCAGTCCGAGCGGGAGCTCCTACGAGCAGTACTTC	CASSPSGSSYEQYF
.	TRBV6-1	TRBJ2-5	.	TGTGCCAGCAGTGAGGGGCCCGCGAGGATACAGTACTTC	CASSEGPARIQYF
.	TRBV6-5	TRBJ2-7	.	TGTGCCAGCAGTTACTCGAATACCGGGTCCTACGAGCAGTACTTC	CASSYSNTGSYEQYF
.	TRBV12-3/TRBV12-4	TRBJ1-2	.	TGTGCCAGCATGGGGCCAGCCTATGGCTACACCTTC	CASMGPAYGYTF
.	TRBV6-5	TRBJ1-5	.	TGTGCCAGCAGTTACGCGCAAAGCAATCAGCCCCAGCATTTT	CASSYAQSNQPQHF
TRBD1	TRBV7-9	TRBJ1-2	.	TGTGCCAGCAGCTTAGTACAGGGGGAGTTGCTTAAAGGCTACACCTTC	CASSLVQGELLKGYTF
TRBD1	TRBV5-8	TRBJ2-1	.	TGTGCCAGCAGCCAGGGAACAGGGGGGCTCAATGAGCAGTTCTTC	CASSQGTGGLNEQFF
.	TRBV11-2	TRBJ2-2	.	TGTGCCAGCAGCTTCCTCAGGGGTAGAACGACCGGGGAGCTGTTTTTT	CASSFLRGRTTGELFF
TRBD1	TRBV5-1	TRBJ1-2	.	TGCGCCAGCAGCCGGGGTGTGGGGACAGGGAATATCAACTATGGCTACACCTTC	CASSRGVGTGNINYGYTF
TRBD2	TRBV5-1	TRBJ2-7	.	TGCGCCAGCAGCCCTTTTAGCGGGAGAGTAAACGAGCAGTACTTC	CASSPFSGRVNEQYF
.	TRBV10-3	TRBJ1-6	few	TGTGCCATCAGTGAGTCGGTTGGACAGCACGCCCGAAATTCACCCCTCCACTTT	CAISESVGQHARNSPLHF
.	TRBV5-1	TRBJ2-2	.	TGCGCCAGCAGCTTGGCTTCCGGGGGTGAGGCCGGGGAGCTGTTTTTT	CASSLASGGEAGELFF
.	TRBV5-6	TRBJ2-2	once	TGTGCCAGCAGCTCCCTGGTGAGGGCTAGTGTCGGCACCGGGGAGCTGTTTTTT	CASSSLVRASVGTGELFF
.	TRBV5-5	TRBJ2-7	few	TGTGCCAGCAGCTTGGATGACAGCTGGGCCTACGAGCAGTACTTC	CASSLDDSWAYEQYF
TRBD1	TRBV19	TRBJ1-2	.	TGTGCCAGTAGTCCCCGGACAGGTAGGGATGGCTACACCTTC	CASSPRTGRDGYTF
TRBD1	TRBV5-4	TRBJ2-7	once	TGTGCCAGCAGCTCCCAGCGTGACAGGGGCTACGAGCAGTACTTC	CASSSQRDRGYEQYF
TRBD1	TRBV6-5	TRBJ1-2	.	TGTGCCAGCAGTTACTCGGCAGGGGGGTATGGCTACACCTTC	CASSYSAGGYGYTF
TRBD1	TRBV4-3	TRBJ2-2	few	TGCGCCAGCAGCCGGGACAGGGTACGGACCGGGGAGCTGTTTTTT	CASSRDRVRTGELFF
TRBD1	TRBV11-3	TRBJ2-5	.	TGTGCCAGCAGCTCCCGACAGGGGGGGCGAGAGACCCAGTACTTC	CASSSRQGGRETQYF
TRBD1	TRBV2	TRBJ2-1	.	TGTGCCAGCTTCTGGACCGGGGACAGGGCTTGGAATGAGCAGTTCTTC	CASFWTGDRAWNEQFF
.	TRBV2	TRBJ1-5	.	TGTGCCAGCAGTGAGGGGGGGGCCTCCAATCAGCCCCAGCATTTT	CASSEGGASNQPQHF
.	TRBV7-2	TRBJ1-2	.	TGTGCCAGCAGCCCTCACGGCAGGGGAGACTATGGCTACACCTTC	CASSPHGRGDYGYTF
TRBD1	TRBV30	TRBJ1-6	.	TGTGCCTGGATGCCAGGGGGGACAATTTATAATTCACCCCTCCACTTT	CAWMPGGTIYNSPLHF
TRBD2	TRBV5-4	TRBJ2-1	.	TGTGCCAGCAGCCCGGGACTAGCGGGTGCGTACAATGAGCAGTTCTTC	CASSPGLAGAYNEQFF
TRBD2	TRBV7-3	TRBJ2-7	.	TGTGCCAGCAGCTTAGCTGGCGGGGGGAGCTACGAGCAGTACTTC	CASSLAGGGSYEQYF
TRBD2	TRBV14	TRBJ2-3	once	TGTGCCAGCAGCCTGGGACTAGATGTAGATACGCAGTATTTT	CASSLGLDVDTQYF
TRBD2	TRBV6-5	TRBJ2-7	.	TGTGCCAGCAGTTACGGAGCGGGGACCGGTCCCTACGAGCAGTACTTC	CASSYGAGTGPYEQYF
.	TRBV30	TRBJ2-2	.	TGTGCCTGGAGTGCAGTTCGGGGAAACACCGGGGAGCTGTTTTTT	CAWSAVRGNTGELFF
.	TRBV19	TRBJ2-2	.	TGTGCCAGTAGTGCCCGAGGGGGGGGTGGCACCGGGGAGCTGTTTTTT	CASSARGGGGTGELFF
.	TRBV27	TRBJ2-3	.	TGTGCCAGAATGACTAGTACGCAGTATTTT	CARMTSTQYF
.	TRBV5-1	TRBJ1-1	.	TGCGCCAGCAGCTCCGGAGGGGACTTACCAGCTTTCTTT	CASSSGGDLPAFF
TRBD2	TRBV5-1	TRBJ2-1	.	TGCGCCAGCAGCCCGCCGGGGGGACGAGCCTACAATGAGCAGTTCTTC	CASSPPGGRAYNEQFF
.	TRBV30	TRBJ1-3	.	TGTGCCTGGAAAGGGGCTGGAAACACCATATATTTT	CAWKGAGNTIYF